The rows below give T cell receptor beta chains drawn from one sample of a study of OX40 agonist ivuxolimab in advanced cancers. Assay: immunoSEQ multiplex PCR; the TCRdb copy retains only in-frame clones and omits some. The sample records fewer than 65,000 clones, more than 70% being singletons. Source: CD4+ or CD8+ T cells sorted from blood, taken in a trial of the OX40 agonist ivuxolimab. All receptors derive from an adult with an advanced solid tumor such as melanoma, head and neck, liver or kidney cancer. CDR3s include the opening cysteine and the closing phenylalanine or tryptophan.

TRBV19	TRBJ2-3	CASNNGPGTQYF
TRBV9	TRBJ2-7	CASSVDLGQSYEQYF
TRBV19	TRBJ2-6	CASRASGANVLTF
TRBV27	TRBJ2-5	CASSLRPLVRGQETQYF
TRBV5-6	TRBJ2-5	CASSLPSGTEETQYF
TRBV27	TRBJ2-5	CASSLNPTPNSAQYF
TRBV19	TRBJ2-3	CASSIPTFGTDTQYF
TRBV18	TRBJ2-7	CASSPPGTGPYEQYF
TRBV1	TRBJ1-2	CTSSRPNGYTF
TRBV27	TRBJ1-1	CASSLSQLMNTEAFF
TRBV6-5	TRBJ1-1	CASSRPGTVNTEAFF
TRBV7-9	TRBJ2-5	CASSLLGSGSAETQYF
TRBV29-1	TRBJ2-5	CSVNSIQETQYF
TRBV7-6	TRBJ1-3	CASSLGGAGNTIYF
TRBV6-1	TRBJ2-5	CASSSGTSHYF
TRBV14	TRBJ2-3	CASSLRGQLTDTQYF
TRBV4-2	TRBJ2-7	CASSQERAGEDEQYF
TRBV7-9	TRBJ1-1	CASRRRGRTEAFF
TRBV7-8	TRBJ1-1	CASSRLNTEAFF
TRBV5-4	TRBJ2-2	CASSLANSMNTGELFF
TRBV19	TRBJ1-5	CASSMMGTGIQPQHF
TRBV11-2	TRBJ2-3	CASSLDRVASRTDTQYF
TRBV7-8	TRBJ1-3	CASSLKGSGNTIYF
TRBV11-2	TRBJ2-4	CASSLGEAERWYF
TRBV27	TRBJ1-1	CASSFGTANTEAFF
TRBV6-1	TRBJ1-1	CASSEWGSRQTGGFGTEAFF
TRBV29-1	TRBJ2-5	CSVRQETQYF
TRBV28	TRBJ1-1	CASEGNRGNTEAFF
TRBV27	TRBJ1-6	CASSLDSENSPLHF
TRBV18	TRBJ2-1	CASSSGQAENEQFF
TRBV7-2	TRBJ1-6	CASSDPPGAPLHF
TRBV6-1	TRBJ1-4	CASRRAEANEKLFF
TRBV27	TRBJ2-3	CASSYLGLYTDTQYF
TRBV19	TRBJ2-7	CASSIVASGMNYEQYF
TRBV28	TRBJ1-2	CATEDPGAGYTF
TRBV11-2	TRBJ2-2	CASSLSGSFGELFF
TRBV5-1	TRBJ2-3	CASSLAASDTQYF
TRBV6-1	TRBJ2-1	CASSDPGAYNEQFF
TRBV28	TRBJ2-7	CASSSTPAYEQYF